A single sample gave rise to the 17 T cell receptor beta chains below, sequenced in a study of blood T cells in healthy people across ages. The authors ran a second PCR of roughly 7 to 11 cycles using a sample-barcoded 5' primer and a J-beta primer mix. TCRdb re-derived calls from the 5' RACE reads in MiXCR, one entry per CDR3 protein. The table records about 640,000 distinct CDR3 sequences, about 30% of them present only once. Sequenced material: blood. The receptors derive from a woman over 75 in good health.

This clonotype showed up many times. The rearrangement uses TRBV6-6 and TRBJ1-6, with D possibly being TRBD1 (5 bases). Trimming took 0 bases from V and 10 from J, leaving 13 bases between them. The CDR3 consists of 15 residues. CDR1 is MNHNY and CDR2 is SVGAGI in the germline V gene (reference sequence). In nucleotides, the CDR3 is TGTGCCAGCAGTTACTCGGGCGGGACTCAATCACCCCTCCACTTT. Translated, it gives CASSYSGGTQSPLHF.

In regard to this clonotype: A much larger clone differs from this one at a single base, so this may be a read error. The rearrangement uses TRBV6-2 or TRBV6-3 and TRBJ2-4; D possibly matches TRBD1 or TRBD2 (5 bases each). This CDR3 is 16 amino acids long. Trimming shortened V by 5 bases and J by 13 bases, and 27 bases separated the two germline ends. The germline V gene encodes CDR1 MNHEY and CDR2 SVGEGT. The CDR3 nucleotides read TGTGCCAGCAGTATCTCCATAAAGGGACCCCTCGGCGGGCAGTACTTC. Translated, it gives CASSISIKGPLGGQYF.

The V gene is TRBV4-3, the J gene TRBJ1-2, with D possibly being TRBD1 (5 bases). The CDR3 totals 15 residues. In germline, CDR1 is LGHNA, CDR2 YSLEER. V lost 6 bases and J 8 bases, leaving 22 bases between the germline ends. DNA of the CDR3: TGCGCCAGCAGAAAGGTGGGGGAAGGTCCCTCCGGCTACACCTTC. It translates to CASRKVGEGPSGYTF.

As for this clonotype: This sequence may be a read error, since a much larger clone differs from it by one base. V gene TRBV6-6 combines with J gene TRBJ2-1; 9 nucleotides agree with TRBD2. The better agreement between TRBJ2-7 and the DNA end casts doubt on the J call. CDR1 and CDR2 (germline): MNHNY, SVGAGI (reference sequence). CDR3 length: 16 residues. The CDR3 DNA is TGTGCCAGCACCGGATATAGCGGGAGCACCTACAATGAGCAGTACTTC. Translating gives CASTGYSGSTYNEQYF.

This clonotype has more than one count but fewer than ten. The J gene is TRBJ1-6, the V gene TRBV5-1, with TRBD1 matching over 9 bases. CDR1 and CDR2 from the germline V gene are SGHRS and YFSETQ. The CDR3 runs to 13 residues. V lost 7 bases, J lost 11 bases, and 7 bases stayed unmatched. CDR3 sequence: CASSGQGTPPLHF. Here the CDR3 DNA reads TGCGCCAGCTCGGGACAGGGTACCCCACCCCTCCACTTT.

The sample holds a few counts of this clonotype. The chain recombines TRBV30 with TRBJ2-5; D perhaps matches TRBD1 (6 bases). CDR1 and CDR2 from the germline V gene are GTSNPN and SVGIG (reference sequence). The V gene lost 4 bases and the J gene lost 5 bases, with 20 bases spanning the gap. This CDR3 has 15 residues. CDR3: CAWTQDLRRGETQYF. The DNA for the CDR3 is TGTGCCTGGACCCAAGACCTAAGAAGGGGGGAGACCCAGTACTTC.

This clonotype was found many times. The chain is built from TRBV27 and TRBJ2-5; 11 nucleotides agree with TRBD1. The V gene end was trimmed by 6 bases and the J gene end by 7 bases; junction bases not matched to a gene: 7. Germline V gene lookup returns CDR1 MNHEY and CDR2 SMNVEV (reference sequence). The CDR3 is 14 residues long. CDR3 nucleotide sequence: TGTGCCAGCAGGGGACAGGGGGAGGTTGGGACCCAGTACTTC. This gives the protein CASRGQGEVGTQYF.

The sample holds a few counts of this clonotype. The CDR3 sequence: CASSVDQWGAEAFF. As DNA, the CDR3 is TGTGCCAGCAGCGTAGATCAATGGGGGGCTGAAGCTTTCTTT. The chain links TRBV9 to TRBJ1-1, with D maybe TRBD1 (5 bases). Between the trimmed V and J ends, which lost 0 bases and 6 bases, there was a span of 12 bases. This CDR3 comprises 14 residues. Germline CDR1 reads SGDLS; CDR2 reads YYNGEE. The whole variable domain, filled in from reference TRBV9 and TRBJ1-1, reads DSGVTQTPKHLITATGQRVTLRCSPRSGDLSVYWYQQSLDQGLQFLIQYYNGEERAKGNILERFSAQQFPDLHSELNLSSLELGDSALYFCASSVDQWGAEAFFGQGTRLTVV.

Only a few counts were recorded for this clonotype. CDR3 coding DNA: TGTGCCAGCAGCAGAACTCTAGCGGGGGAGCAGTACTTC. Translated: CASSRTLAGEQYF. V gene TRBV7-2 combines with J gene TRBJ2-5; TRBD2 agrees at 10 bases. CDR1 is SGHTA and CDR2 is FQGNSA in the germline V gene. The trim removed 5 bases at V and 11 bases at J, leaving 8 bases unmatched. CDR3 length: 13 amino acids.

At least ten counts were recorded for this clonotype. The chain uses TRBV7-2 and TRBJ2-1; 7 bases match TRBD1. CDR1 and CDR2 from the germline V gene are SGHTA and FQGNSA. The CDR3 is 17 residues long. The ends lost 5 bases at V and 0 bases at J; junction bases unmatched: 10. CDR3 in amino acids: CASSTRQGLSSYNEQFF. CDR3 in DNA: TGTGCCAGCAGCACAAGACAGGGCCTCAGCTCCTACAATGAGCAGTTCTTC.

CDR3 bases: TGTGCCAGCAGCTTGTTCAGCCCGGAGGGCTACACCTTC. This translates into CASSLFSPEGYTF. The V gene is TRBV5-5, the J gene TRBJ1-2; D remains unclear. The CDR3 loop spans 13 amino acids. Per the germline V gene, CDR1 is SGHKS and CDR2 is YYEKEE (reference sequence). Trimming took off 1 base at V and 8 bases at J, with 12 bases between the two ends. The full variable domain, completed using reference TRBV5-5 and TRBJ1-2, is DAGVTQSPTHLIKTRGQQVTLRCSPISGHKSVSWYQQVLGQGPQFIFQYYEKEERGRGNFPDRFSARQFPNYSSELNVNALLLGDSALYLCASSLFSPEGYTFGSGTRLTVV.

There are many counts of this clonotype. V usage is TRBV20-1 and J usage is TRBJ2-3; weak D call: TRBD2 (5 bases). Trimming removed 5 bases from V and 2 bases from J, with 11 bases in between. Per germline, CDR1 DFQATT and CDR2 SNEGSKA (reference sequence). The CDR3 totals 13 residues. The CDR3 protein is CSASSTYTDTQYF. Written as DNA, the CDR3 is TGCAGTGCTTCTAGCACGTACACAGATACGCAGTATTTT.

CDR3: CSGERPSYNEQYF. CDR3 bases: TGCAGTGGCGAGCGGCCGTCCTACAATGAGCAGTACTTC. The chain combines TRBV20-1 with TRBJ2-1; D might be TRBD2 (5 bases). The end of the DNA fits TRBJ2-7 better, so the J call may be wrong. In germline, CDR1 is DFQATT, CDR2 SNEGSKA (reference sequence). The CDR3 is made up of 13 amino acids.

This clonotype was seen more than once but under ten times. A much larger clone sits a single nucleotide away, making a read error possible. This chain joins TRBV6-2 or TRBV6-3 and TRBJ2-1; TRBD2 agrees at 15 bases. The length of the CDR3 is 14 residues. The J segment lost 6 bases and the V segment lost 8 bases, leaving 2 bases of the junction unmatched. CDR1 MNHEY and CDR2 SVGEGT come from the germline V gene. In nucleotides, the CDR3 is TGTGCCAGCGGGACTAGCGGGGGGACCAATGAGCAGTTCTTC. It translates to CASGTSGGTNEQFF.

The chain combines TRBV28 with TRBJ2-5; D is perhaps TRBD2 (5 bases). The J call may not be correct, given that the DNA end is closer to TRBJ2-7. The germline V gene has CDR1 MDHEN and CDR2 SYDVKM. The CDR3 loop spans 14 amino acids. This CDR3 reads CASRPQAAPYEQYF. The CDR3 DNA reads TGTGCCAGCAGGCCTCAAGCGGCCCCTTACGAGCAGTACTTC.

Concerning this clonotype itself: A clone one base away is much larger, so this may be a read error. The chain has TRBV6-1 and TRBJ2-7; 7 nucleotides align to TRBD2. Germline assignment: CDR1 MNHNS and CDR2 SASEGT. This CDR3 is 15 amino acids long. The DNA of the CDR3 is TGTACCAGCAGGAGGGAGGGAGAGGGACCACGCGAGCAGTACTTC. This gives the protein CTSRREGEGPREQYF.

With respect to this clonotype: This may come from a read error, since a much larger clone is one base off. V usage is TRBV7-8 and J usage is TRBJ1-2; 10 bases map to TRBD1. Trimming took 5 bases from V and 7 from J; bases not matched to a gene: 7. The CDR3 runs 14 residues. Germline lookup yields CDR1 SGHVS and CDR2 FQNEAQ. The CDR3 DNA reads TGTGCCAGCAGCCCAAGACAGGGGGCTTTTGGCTACACCTTC. This gives the protein CASSPRQGAFGYTF.